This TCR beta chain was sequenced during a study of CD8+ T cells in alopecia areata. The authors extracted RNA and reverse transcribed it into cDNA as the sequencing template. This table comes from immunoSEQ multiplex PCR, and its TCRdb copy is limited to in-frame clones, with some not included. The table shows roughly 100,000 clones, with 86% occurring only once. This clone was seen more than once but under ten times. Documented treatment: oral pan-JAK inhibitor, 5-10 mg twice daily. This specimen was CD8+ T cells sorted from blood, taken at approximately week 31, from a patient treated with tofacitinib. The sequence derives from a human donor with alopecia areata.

Written as DNA, the CDR3 is TGCAGCGTTGAAGGGGACGGACTAGCGGGAGGCTACGAGCAGTACTTC. Protein product: CSVEGDGLAGGYEQYF. V is TRBV29-1 and J is TRBJ2-7; 14 nucleotides line up with TRBD2. The CDR3 is 16 amino acids. V lost 1 base and J lost 3; bases outside the gene matches: 5. The germline V gene has CDR1 SQVTM and CDR2 ANQGSEA.